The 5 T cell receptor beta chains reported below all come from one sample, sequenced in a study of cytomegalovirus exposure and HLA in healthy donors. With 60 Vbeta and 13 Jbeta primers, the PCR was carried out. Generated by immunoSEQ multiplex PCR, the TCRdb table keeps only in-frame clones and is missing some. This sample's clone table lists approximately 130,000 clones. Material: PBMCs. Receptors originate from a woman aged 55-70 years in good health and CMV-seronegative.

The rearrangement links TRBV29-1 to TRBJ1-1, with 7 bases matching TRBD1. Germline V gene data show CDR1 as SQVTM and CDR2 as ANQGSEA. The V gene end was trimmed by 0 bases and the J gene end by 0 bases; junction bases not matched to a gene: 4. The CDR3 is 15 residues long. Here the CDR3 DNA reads TGCAGCGTTGAAGAGGGACAGTTCATGAACACTGAAGCTTTCTTT. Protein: CSVEEGQFMNTEAFF.

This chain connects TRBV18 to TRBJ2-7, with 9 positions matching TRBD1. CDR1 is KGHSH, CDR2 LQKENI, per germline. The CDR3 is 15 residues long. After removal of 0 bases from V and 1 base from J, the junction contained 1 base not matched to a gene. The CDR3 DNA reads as TGTGCCAGCTCACCACCCGGGACAGGGTCCTACGAGCAGTACTTC. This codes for CASSPPGTGSYEQYF.

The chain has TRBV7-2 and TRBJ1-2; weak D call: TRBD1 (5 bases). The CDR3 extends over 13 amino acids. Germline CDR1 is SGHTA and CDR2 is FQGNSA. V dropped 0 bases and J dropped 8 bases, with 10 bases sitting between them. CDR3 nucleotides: TGTGCCAGCAGCTTAGCAGGGGTTGGCGGCTACACCTTC. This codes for CASSLAGVGGYTF.

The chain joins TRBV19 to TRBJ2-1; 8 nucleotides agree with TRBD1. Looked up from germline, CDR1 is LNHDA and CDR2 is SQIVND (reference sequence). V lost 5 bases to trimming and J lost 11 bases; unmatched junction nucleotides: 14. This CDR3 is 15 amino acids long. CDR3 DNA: TGTGCCAGTAGTGCCCAGGGACAGGCCGTATCTCAGCAGTTCTTC. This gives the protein CASSAQGQAVSQQFF.

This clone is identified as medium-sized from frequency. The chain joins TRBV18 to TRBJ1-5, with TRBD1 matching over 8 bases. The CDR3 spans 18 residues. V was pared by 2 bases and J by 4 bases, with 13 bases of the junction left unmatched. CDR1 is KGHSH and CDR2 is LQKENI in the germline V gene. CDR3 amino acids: CASSPRPPGQETNQPQHF. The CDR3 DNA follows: TGTGCCAGCTCACCAAGACCCCCGGGACAGGAGACGAATCAGCCCCAGCATTTT. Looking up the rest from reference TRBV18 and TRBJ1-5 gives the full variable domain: NAGVMQNPRHLVRRRGQEARLRCSPMKGHSHVYWYRQLPEEGLKFMVYLQKENIIDESGMPKERFSAEFPKEGPSILRIQQVVRGDSAAYFCASSPRPPGQETNQPQHFGDGTRLSIL.